This TCR beta chain was documented in a study of technical replicates of blood from four donors. V trimming: 6 bases; J trimming: 4 bases; junction bases outside the gene matches: 7. The CDR3 extends over 14 amino acids. The germline V gene encodes CDR1 MNHEY and CDR2 SVGAGI. Clones were read by immunoSEQ multiplex PCR, and TCRdb kept only the in-frame ones, dropping some. The sample includes 65,000 to 80,000 clones, about 93% seen only once; the top ten take 0.3% to 0.45%. Sequencing was done on a sample of T cells isolated from PBMCs. The V call is TRBV6-5, the J call TRBJ1-2, with 8 bases fitting TRBD1. This clonotype originated in a human donor in good health. CDR3 residues: CASSQDREVYGYTF. CDR3 in DNA: TGTGCCAGCAGCCAGGACAGGGAAGTCTATGGCTACACCTTC.